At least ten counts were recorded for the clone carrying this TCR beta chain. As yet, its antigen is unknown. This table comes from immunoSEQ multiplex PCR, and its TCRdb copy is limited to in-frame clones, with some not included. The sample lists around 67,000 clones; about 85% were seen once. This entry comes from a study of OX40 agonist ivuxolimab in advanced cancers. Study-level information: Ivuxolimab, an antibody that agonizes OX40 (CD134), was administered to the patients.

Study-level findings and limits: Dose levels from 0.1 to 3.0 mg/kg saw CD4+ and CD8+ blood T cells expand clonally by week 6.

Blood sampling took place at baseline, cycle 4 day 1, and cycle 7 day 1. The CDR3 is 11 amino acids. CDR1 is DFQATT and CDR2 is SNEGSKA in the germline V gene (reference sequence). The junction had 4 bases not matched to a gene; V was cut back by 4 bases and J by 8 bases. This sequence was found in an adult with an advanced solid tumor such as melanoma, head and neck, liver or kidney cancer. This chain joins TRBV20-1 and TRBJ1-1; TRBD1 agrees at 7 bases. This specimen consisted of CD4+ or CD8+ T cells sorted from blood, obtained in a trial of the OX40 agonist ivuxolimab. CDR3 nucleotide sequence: TGCAGTGCTAAAACAGGGGCGGAAGCTTTCTTT. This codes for CSAKTGAEAFF.